This TCR beta chain was identified during a study of blood T cell repertoires in COVID-19. Overall study context: The origin of the acute and convalescent COVID-19 samples was the United States, Italy and Spain. T cells, B-cell-depleted T cells, or PBMCs provided the cDNA or gDNA that served as material.

Germline V CDR1 and CDR2: SGHNT, YYREEE (reference sequence). The CDR3 has 13 residues. Trimming pared 2 bases from V and 8 bases from J, leaving 11 bases between. This clone was seen a few times. Per the original data handling: Researchers report that nucleated cell counts were estimated from reference gene primer amplification. Profiled with immunoSEQ multiplex PCR; TCRdb holds only in-frame clones, not every one. V and J calls and clone size are copied from that table; D and trimming were computed from the DNA. This repertoire shows about 68,000 clones, 84% found once; its top ten account for 7.5% to 9.5%.

The receptor was isolated from a man aged 45-65 years with active COVID-19. The rearrangement links TRBV5-4 to TRBJ2-1; possible D gene TRBD1, 5 bases. The sample was peripheral blood. The CDR3 region is CASSLKGVDEQFF. The CDR3 DNA reads TGTGCCAGCAGCTTAAAAGGGGTAGATGAGCAGTTCTTC.